This T cell receptor beta chain derives from a study of blood T cell repertoires in COVID-19. As for the study in general: Both acute and convalescent COVID-19 samples were obtained from the United States, Italy and Spain.

In the original workflow: Amplifying reference gene primers gave estimates of nucleated cell counts. Assay used: immunoSEQ multiplex PCR; TCRdb lists only in-frame clones, some missing. D and trimming come from the DNA, and the V and J calls and clone size come from that table. The profile shows 280,000 or so clones, around 85% of them singletons. The study drew participants aged about 18 to 89 years from 20 to 30 US areas. Recovered status applied to Cohort 3 donors who had two consecutive negative PCRs. It also applied to those with clearance or with symptom resolution. After removal of 5 bases from V and 7 bases from J, the junction contained 13 bases not matched to a gene. Looked up from germline, CDR1 is LNHDA and CDR2 is SQIVND (reference sequence). The CDR3 is 16 residues long.

The V and J genes are TRBV19 and TRBJ2-1; 8 bases are shared with TRBD2. This clonotype originated in a woman aged 40-49 years who had recovered from COVID-19. Sequencing input: PBMCs or T cells enriched from blood (not recorded which). CDR3 sequence reads: CASSFVPGLVENEQFF. CDR3 DNA sequence: TGTGCCAGTAGTTTTGTACCGGGACTAGTCGAAAATGAGCAGTTCTTC.